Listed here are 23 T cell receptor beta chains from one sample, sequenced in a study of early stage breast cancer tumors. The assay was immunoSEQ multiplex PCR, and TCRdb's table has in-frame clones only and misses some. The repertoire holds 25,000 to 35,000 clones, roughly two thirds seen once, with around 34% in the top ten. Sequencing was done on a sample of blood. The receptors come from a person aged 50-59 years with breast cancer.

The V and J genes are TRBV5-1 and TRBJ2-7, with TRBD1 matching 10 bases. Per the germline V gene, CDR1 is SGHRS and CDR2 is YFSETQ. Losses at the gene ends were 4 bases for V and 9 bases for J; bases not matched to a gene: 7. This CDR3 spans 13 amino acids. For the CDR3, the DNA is TGCGCCAGCAGCCCGTCGACAGGGGGCGTGCAGTACTTC. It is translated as CASSPSTGGVQYF.

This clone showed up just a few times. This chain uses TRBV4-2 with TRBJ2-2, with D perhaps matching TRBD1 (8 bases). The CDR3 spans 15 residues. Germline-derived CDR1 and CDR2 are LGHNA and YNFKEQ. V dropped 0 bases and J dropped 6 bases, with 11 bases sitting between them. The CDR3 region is CASSQEQGGAGELFF. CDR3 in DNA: TGTGCCAGCAGCCAAGAACAGGGGGGGGCCGGGGAGCTGTTTTTT.

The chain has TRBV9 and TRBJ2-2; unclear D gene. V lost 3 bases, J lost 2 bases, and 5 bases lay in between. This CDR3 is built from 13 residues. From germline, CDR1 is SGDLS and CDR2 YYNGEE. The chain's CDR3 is CASSDPNTGELFF. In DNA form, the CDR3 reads TGTGCCAGCAGCGACCCTAACACCGGGGAGCTGTTTTTT.

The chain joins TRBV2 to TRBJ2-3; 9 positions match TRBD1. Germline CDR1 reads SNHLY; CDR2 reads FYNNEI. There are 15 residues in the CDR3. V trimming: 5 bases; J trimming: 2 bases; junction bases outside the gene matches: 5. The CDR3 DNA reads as TGTGCCAGCAGTCCAACAGGGGGCTACACAGATACGCAGTATTTT. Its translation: CASSPTGGYTDTQYF.

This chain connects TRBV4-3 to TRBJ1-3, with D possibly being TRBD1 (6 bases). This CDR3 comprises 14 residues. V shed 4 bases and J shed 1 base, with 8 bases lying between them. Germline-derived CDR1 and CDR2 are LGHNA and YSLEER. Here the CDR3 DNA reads TGCGCCAGCAGCCTCAGGGGTTCTGGAAACACCATATATTTT. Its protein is CASSLRGSGNTIYF.

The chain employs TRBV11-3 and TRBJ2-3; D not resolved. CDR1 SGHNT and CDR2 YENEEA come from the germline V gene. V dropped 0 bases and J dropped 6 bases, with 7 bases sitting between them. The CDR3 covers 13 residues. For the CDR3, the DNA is TGTGCCAGCAGCTTAGAACGTTGGGATACGCAGTATTTT. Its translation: CASSLERWDTQYF.

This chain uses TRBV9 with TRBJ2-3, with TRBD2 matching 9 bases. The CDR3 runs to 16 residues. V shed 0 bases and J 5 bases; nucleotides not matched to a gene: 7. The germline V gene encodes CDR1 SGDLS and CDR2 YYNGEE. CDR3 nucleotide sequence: TGTGCCAGCAGCGTAGGGGGTAGCGGGAGCGGAGATACGCAGTATTTT. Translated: CASSVGGSGSGDTQYF.

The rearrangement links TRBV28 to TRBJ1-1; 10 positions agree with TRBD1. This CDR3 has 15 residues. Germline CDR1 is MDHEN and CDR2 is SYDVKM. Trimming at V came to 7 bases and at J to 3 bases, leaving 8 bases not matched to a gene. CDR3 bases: TGTGCCAGCAACGGACAGGGGGAGTCTGACACTGAAGCTTTCTTT. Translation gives CASNGQGESDTEAFF. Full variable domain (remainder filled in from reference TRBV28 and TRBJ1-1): DVKVTQSSRYLVKRTGEKVFLECVQDMDHENMFWYRQDPGLGLRLIYFSYDVKMKEKGDIPEGYSVSREKKERFSLILESASTNQTSMYLCASNGQGESDTEAFFGQGTRLTVV.

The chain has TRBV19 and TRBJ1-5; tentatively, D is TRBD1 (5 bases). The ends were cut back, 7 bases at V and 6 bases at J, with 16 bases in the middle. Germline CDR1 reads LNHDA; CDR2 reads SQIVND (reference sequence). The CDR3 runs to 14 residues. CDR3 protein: CASKGAVGGQPQHF. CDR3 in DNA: TGTGCCAGTAAAGGGGCCGTCGGGGGTCAGCCCCAGCATTTT. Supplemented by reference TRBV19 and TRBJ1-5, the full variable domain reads DGGITQSPKYLFRKEGQNVTLSCEQNLNHDAMYWYRQDPGQGLRLIYYSQIVNDFQKGDIAEGYSVSREKKESFPLTVTSAQKNPTAFYLCASKGAVGGQPQHFGDGTRLSIL.

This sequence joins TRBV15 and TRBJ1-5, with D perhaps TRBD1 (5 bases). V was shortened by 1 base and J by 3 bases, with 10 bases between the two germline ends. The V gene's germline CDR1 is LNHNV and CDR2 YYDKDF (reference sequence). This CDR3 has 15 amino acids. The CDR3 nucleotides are TGTGCCACCAGCAGAGCGGGACTGAACAATCAGCCCCAGCATTTT. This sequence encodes CATSRAGLNNQPQHF.

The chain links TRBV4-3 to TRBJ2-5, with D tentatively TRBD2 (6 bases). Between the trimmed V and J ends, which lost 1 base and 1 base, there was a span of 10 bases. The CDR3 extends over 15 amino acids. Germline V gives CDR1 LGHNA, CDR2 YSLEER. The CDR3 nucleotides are TGCGCCAGCAGCCAAGGCTGGGACTCCCAAGAGACCCAGTACTTC. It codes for CASSQGWDSQETQYF.

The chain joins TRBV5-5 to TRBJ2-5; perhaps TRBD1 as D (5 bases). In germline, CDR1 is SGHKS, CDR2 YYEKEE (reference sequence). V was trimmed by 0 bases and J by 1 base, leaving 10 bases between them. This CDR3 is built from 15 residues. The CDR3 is CASSLGQWAQETQYF. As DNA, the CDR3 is TGTGCCAGCAGCTTGGGACAGTGGGCCCAAGAGACCCAGTACTTC.

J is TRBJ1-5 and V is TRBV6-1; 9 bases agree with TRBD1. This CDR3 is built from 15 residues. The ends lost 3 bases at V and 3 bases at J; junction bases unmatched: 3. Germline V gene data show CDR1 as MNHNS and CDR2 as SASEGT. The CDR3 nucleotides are TGTGCCAGCAGTGACGGGACAGGGATCAATCAGCCCCAGCATTTT. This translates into CASSDGTGINQPQHF.

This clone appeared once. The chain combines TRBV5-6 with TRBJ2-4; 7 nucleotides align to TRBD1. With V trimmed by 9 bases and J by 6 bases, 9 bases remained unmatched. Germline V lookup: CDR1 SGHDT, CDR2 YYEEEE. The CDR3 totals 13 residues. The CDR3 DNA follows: TGTGCCACCAACAGGGGAAGCAGAAACATTCAGTACTTC. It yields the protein CATNRGSRNIQYF. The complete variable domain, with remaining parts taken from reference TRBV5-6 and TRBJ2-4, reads DAGVTQSPTHLIKTRGQQVTLRCSPKSGHDTVSWYQQALGQGPQFIFQYYEEEERQRGNFPDRFSGHQFPNYSSELNVNALLLGDSALYLCATNRGSRNIQYFGAGTRLSVL.

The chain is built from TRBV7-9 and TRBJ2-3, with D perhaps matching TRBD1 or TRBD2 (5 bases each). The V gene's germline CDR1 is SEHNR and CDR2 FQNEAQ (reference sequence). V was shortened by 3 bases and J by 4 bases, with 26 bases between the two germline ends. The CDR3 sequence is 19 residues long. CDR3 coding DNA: TGTGCCAGCAGCTTTCTAATCCGGACAAAACTCCGGGACCCAGATACGCAGTATTTT. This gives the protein CASSFLIRTKLRDPDTQYF.

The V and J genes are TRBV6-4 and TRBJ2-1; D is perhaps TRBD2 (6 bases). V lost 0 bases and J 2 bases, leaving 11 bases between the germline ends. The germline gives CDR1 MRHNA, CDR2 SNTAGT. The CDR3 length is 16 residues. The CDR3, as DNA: TGTGCCAGCAGTGACTCGGGCGGGGTAGCCTACAATGAGCAGTTCTTC. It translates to CASSDSGGVAYNEQFF.

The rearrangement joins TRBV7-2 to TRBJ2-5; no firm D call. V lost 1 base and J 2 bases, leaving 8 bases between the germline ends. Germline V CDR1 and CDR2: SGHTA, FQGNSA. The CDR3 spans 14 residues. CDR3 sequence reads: CASSLVGSQETQYF. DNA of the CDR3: TGTGCCAGCAGCTTAGTGGGATCTCAAGAGACCCAGTACTTC. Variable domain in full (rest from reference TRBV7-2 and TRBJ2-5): GAGVSQSPSNKVTEKGKDVELRCDPISGHTALYWYRQSLGQGLEFLIYFQGNSAPDKSGLPSDRFSAERTGGSVSTLTIQRTQQEDSAVYLCASSLVGSQETQYFGPGTRLLVL.

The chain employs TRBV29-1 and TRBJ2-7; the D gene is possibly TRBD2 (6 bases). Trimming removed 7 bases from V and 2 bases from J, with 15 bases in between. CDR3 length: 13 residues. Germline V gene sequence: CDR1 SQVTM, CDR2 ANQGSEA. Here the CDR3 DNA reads TGCAGCGCTTGCGGCGGGACCACCTACGAGCAGTACTTC. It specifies CSACGGTTYEQYF.

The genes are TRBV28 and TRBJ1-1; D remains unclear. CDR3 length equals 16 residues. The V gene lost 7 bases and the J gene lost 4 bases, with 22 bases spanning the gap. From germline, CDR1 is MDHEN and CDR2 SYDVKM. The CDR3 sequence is CASKLSDGSGGTEAFF. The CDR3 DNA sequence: TGTGCCAGCAAACTTTCGGACGGTTCGGGCGGCACTGAAGCTTTCTTT.

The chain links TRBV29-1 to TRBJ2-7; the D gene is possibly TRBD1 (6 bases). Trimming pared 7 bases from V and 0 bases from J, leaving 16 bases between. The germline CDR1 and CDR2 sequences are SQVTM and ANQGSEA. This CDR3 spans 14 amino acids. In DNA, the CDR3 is TGCAGCGCCCTGGGGGCGGATTACTCCTACGAGCAGTACTTC. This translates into CSALGADYSYEQYF.

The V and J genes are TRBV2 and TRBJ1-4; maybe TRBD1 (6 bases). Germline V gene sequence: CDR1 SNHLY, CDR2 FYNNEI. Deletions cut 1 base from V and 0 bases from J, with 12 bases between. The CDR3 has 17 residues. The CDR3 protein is CASSEDRVGATNEKLFF. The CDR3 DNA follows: TGTGCCAGCAGTGAAGACAGGGTGGGAGCAACTAATGAAAAACTGTTTTTT.

CDR3 sequence: CASSQYGGYEQYF. CDR3 DNA: TGTGCCAGCAGCCAATACGGGGGCTACGAGCAGTACTTC. The V gene is TRBV14, the J gene TRBJ2-7, with D possibly matching TRBD2 (6 bases). Germline CDR1 is SGHDN and CDR2 is FVKESK. The CDR3 is made up of 13 amino acids. V was pared by 2 bases and J by 3 bases, with 8 bases between. The full variable domain, its missing parts supplied by reference TRBV14 and TRBJ2-7, is EAGVTQFPSHSVIEKGQTVTLRCDPISGHDNLYWYRRVMGKEIKFLLHFVKESKQDESGMPNNRFLAERTGGTYSTLKVQPAELEDSGVYFCASSQYGGYEQYFGPGTRLTVT.

CDR3 coding DNA: TGTGCCACCAGCAGAGGCAGCGGGGTTAGCTCCTACGAGCAGTACTTC. Amino acid sequence: CATSRGSGVSSYEQYF. The V gene is TRBV15, the J gene TRBJ2-7, with TRBD2 matching over 7 bases. V lost 1 base and J lost 0; bases outside the gene matches: 6. This CDR3 comprises 16 residues. Germline V gene lookup returns CDR1 LNHNV and CDR2 YYDKDF (reference sequence).